Presented here are 21 T cell receptor beta chains from one specimen sequenced in a study of OX40 agonist ivuxolimab in advanced cancers. Measured with immunoSEQ multiplex PCR; TCRdb has only the in-frame clones, and not every one. The repertoire includes roughly 75,000 clones, 90% of them detected once, and 0.35% to 0.45% sits in the top ten. The material sequenced was CD4+ or CD8+ T cells sorted from blood, taken in a trial of the OX40 agonist ivuxolimab. These receptors were obtained from an adult with an advanced solid tumor such as melanoma, head and neck, liver or kidney cancer.

J is TRBJ1-2 and V is TRBV6-5; unclear D gene. Deletions cut 2 bases from V and 6 bases from J, with 19 bases between. The CDR3 totals 16 residues. The germline CDR1 and CDR2 sequences are MNHEY and SVGAGI. The CDR3 sequence is CASSYDWQATRDGYTF. Written as DNA, the CDR3 is TGTGCCAGCAGTTACGATTGGCAGGCCACGCGGGATGGCTACACCTTC.

This chain uses TRBV5-5 with TRBJ1-4, with 8 bases that match TRBD1. J gave up 7 bases and V 0 bases, and 2 bases lay outside the gene matches. The CDR3 loop spans 14 amino acids. Germline V gene lookup returns CDR1 SGHKS and CDR2 YYEKEE (reference sequence). CDR3 sequence reads: CASSLGQGSEKLFF. For the CDR3, the DNA is TGTGCCAGCAGCTTGGGACAGGGGAGTGAAAAACTGTTTTTT.

This sequence joins TRBV4-2 and TRBJ2-5, with TRBD2 matching 9 bases. The junction had 10 bases not matched to a gene; V was cut back by 3 bases and J by 5 bases. Germline CDR1 reads LGHNA; CDR2 reads YNFKEQ. The CDR3 totals 16 residues. The CDR3 DNA is TGTGCCAGCAGCCAGCGGGGGGGCCGGTCCGGGGAGACCCAGTACTTC. Protein product: CASSQRGGRSGETQYF.

The chain carries TRBV14 and TRBJ2-1; possibly TRBD1 or TRBD2 for D (5 bases each). V shed 1 base and J shed 2 bases, with 9 bases lying between them. Per germline, CDR1 SGHDN and CDR2 FVKESK. This CDR3 is 15 amino acids long. The CDR3 DNA reads as TGTGCCAGCAGCCAAGCGGGGCCGACCTACAATGAGCAGTTCTTC. Translated, it gives CASSQAGPTYNEQFF. The whole variable domain, filled in from reference TRBV14 and TRBJ2-1, reads EAGVTQFPSHSVIEKGQTVTLRCDPISGHDNLYWYRRVMGKEIKFLLHFVKESKQDESGMPNNRFLAERTGGTYSTLKVQPAELEDSGVYFCASSQAGPTYNEQFFGPGTRLTVL.

The chain recombines TRBV19 with TRBJ1-2; no reliable D call. V was pared by 5 bases and J by 3 bases, with 7 bases between. Germline assignment: CDR1 LNHDA and CDR2 SQIVND (reference sequence). The length of the CDR3 is 12 residues. CDR3: CASSRQDYGYTF. The CDR3 coding sequence is TGTGCCAGTAGTCGACAAGACTATGGCTACACCTTC.

The sample holds one count of this clone. The rearrangement links TRBV6-5 to TRBJ1-2; 8 bases agree with TRBD1. The CDR3 totals 15 residues. Trimming cost V 5 bases and J 2 bases; bases outside gene matches: 7. Per the germline V gene, CDR1 is MNHEY and CDR2 is SVGAGI. CDR3 sequence: CASSRSGQGNYGYTF. DNA of the CDR3: TGTGCCAGCAGTCGCTCCGGACAGGGCAACTATGGCTACACCTTC.

The gene calls are TRBV9 and TRBJ2-1; D not certain. The CDR3 covers 15 residues. Looked up from germline, CDR1 is SGDLS and CDR2 is YYNGEE. Trimming took 0 bases from V and 2 from J, leaving 9 bases between them. The DNA of the CDR3 is TGTGCCAGCAGCGTAGGGAAGGTCACCTACAATGAGCAGTTCTTC. Translated: CASSVGKVTYNEQFF.

The chain uses TRBV5-1 and TRBJ2-1; 9 positions agree with TRBD2. Trimming cost V 4 bases and J 9 bases; bases outside gene matches: 11. Germline lookup yields CDR1 SGHRS and CDR2 YFSETQ. The length of the CDR3 is 15 residues. CDR3 loop: CASSLAGTSHLEQFF. The CDR3 DNA sequence: TGCGCCAGCAGCCTAGCCGGGACTAGCCACCTTGAGCAGTTCTTC.

This sequence joins TRBV5-4 and TRBJ1-1; D is unclear. V lost 4 bases and J lost 1, with 8 bases in between. Germline CDR1 reads SGHNT; CDR2 reads YYREEE (reference sequence). The CDR3 loop spans 13 amino acids. CDR3 sequence: CASSMVGNTEAFF. For the CDR3, the DNA is TGTGCCAGCAGCATGGTTGGGAACACTGAAGCTTTCTTT.

The table lists this clone with a few counts. The chain is built from TRBV19 and TRBJ2-5; tentative D call: TRBD1 (5 bases). This CDR3 is built from 13 residues. Germline V lookup: CDR1 LNHDA, CDR2 SQIVND (reference sequence). V was trimmed by 7 bases and J by 1 base, leaving 10 bases between them. The chain's CDR3 is CASTDSLQETQYF. CDR3 in DNA: TGTGCCAGTACCGACAGCCTCCAAGAGACCCAGTACTTC.

V and J are TRBV19 and TRBJ2-7, with TRBD1 identical over 7 bases. J lost 2 bases, V lost 8 bases, and 9 bases had no gene match. The germline V gene encodes CDR1 LNHDA and CDR2 SQIVND (reference sequence). This CDR3 region has 14 residues. The CDR3 bases are TGTGCCAGTTCCCTCGGGACAGTAACCTACGAGCAGTACTTC. It translates to CASSLGTVTYEQYF.

The genes are TRBV29-1 and TRBJ2-5; D is unclear. There are 12 residues in the CDR3. The V end lost 4 bases, the J end lost 5 bases, and 11 bases lay between the germline ends. CDR1 SQVTM and CDR2 ANQGSEA come from the germline V gene. In DNA, the CDR3 is TGCAGCGTTGTGGGCGTAAGTGAGACCCAGTACTTC. Protein sequence: CSVVGVSETQYF.

V gene TRBV28 combines with J gene TRBJ2-7; 12 nucleotides line up with TRBD1. V shed 4 bases, J shed 3 bases, and the junction held 4 bases outside the gene matches. This CDR3 region has 15 residues. CDR1 and CDR2 from the germline V gene are MDHEN and SYDVKM. The CDR3 reads CASSSGQGALYEQYF. The DNA for the CDR3 is TGTGCCAGCAGTTCGGGACAGGGGGCTCTCTACGAGCAGTACTTC.

The genes are TRBV15 and TRBJ2-5; tentatively, D is TRBD2 (5 bases). Germline CDR1 and CDR2: LNHNV and YYDKDF (reference sequence). The CDR3 is 14 amino acids. V lost 1 base and J lost 2, with 8 bases in between. The CDR3 spells CATSRAWTQETQYF. Here the CDR3 DNA reads TGTGCCACCAGCAGAGCTTGGACTCAAGAGACCCAGTACTTC.

The V gene is TRBV27, the J gene TRBJ1-5; 7 bases agree with TRBD1. Germline trimming cut 0 bases from V and 7 bases from J; bases unmatched to any gene: 3. The CDR3 covers 14 residues. Germline V gene lookup returns CDR1 MNHEY and CDR2 SMNVEV (reference sequence). CDR3 sequence: CASSLSGGAQPQHF. CDR3 nucleotide sequence: TGTGCCAGCAGTTTATCAGGGGGCGCCCAGCCCCAGCATTTT.

V gene TRBV27 combines with J gene TRBJ2-2; D is tentatively TRBD1 or TRBD2 (6 bases each). V was shortened by 5 bases and J by 4 bases, with 14 bases between the two germline ends. From germline, CDR1 is MNHEY and CDR2 SMNVEV (reference sequence). The CDR3 loop spans 15 amino acids. This CDR3 is CASSMNGGGTGELFF. Written as DNA, the CDR3 is TGTGCCAGCAGTATGAACGGGGGCGGCACCGGGGAGCTGTTTTTT.

The chain employs TRBV27 and TRBJ1-1; D not resolved. The CDR3 totals 13 residues. Between the trimmed V and J ends, which lost 2 bases and 1 base, there was a span of 5 bases. Germline V gene data show CDR1 as MNHEY and CDR2 as SMNVEV (reference sequence). The CDR3 here is CASSLRENTEAFF. Here the CDR3 DNA reads TGTGCCAGCAGTTTACGGGAGAACACTGAAGCTTTCTTT.

This chain links TRBV7-2 with TRBJ2-7, with 9 bases lining up with TRBD2. V dropped 4 bases and J dropped 3; count of bases not matched to a gene: 4. Germline V gene data show CDR1 as SGHTA and CDR2 as FQGNSA. The CDR3 extends over 14 amino acids. The CDR3 bases are TGTGCCAGCAGCTGGGGACTAGCAAACTACGAGCAGTACTTC. This gives the protein CASSWGLANYEQYF.

The V and J genes are TRBV19 and TRBJ1-3, with TRBD1 matching 7 bases. Trimming removed 5 bases from V and 3 bases from J; junction bases left unmatched: 7. This CDR3 spans 15 amino acids. Looked up from germline, CDR1 is LNHDA and CDR2 is SQIVND (reference sequence). CDR3 sequence: CASSGQAILGNTIYF. CDR3 bases: TGTGCCAGTAGTGGACAGGCAATTCTTGGAAACACCATATATTTT.

This clone is a singleton in its sample. The J gene is TRBJ2-2, the V gene TRBV7-2, with D possibly being TRBD1 (5 bases). The CDR3 spans 14 residues. CDR1 is SGHTA, CDR2 FQGNSA, per germline. Trimming removed 3 bases from V and 9 bases from J, with 14 bases in between. This CDR3 is CASSFGSRARELFF. The CDR3 nucleotides read TGTGCCAGCAGCTTTGGGTCCAGGGCGCGGGAGCTGTTTTTT.

The rearrangement uses TRBV2 and TRBJ1-4; D is perhaps TRBD1 (6 bases). The CDR3 contains 13 residues. The V gene lost 6 bases and the J gene lost 4 bases, with 9 bases spanning the gap. Germline V gene data show CDR1 as SNHLY and CDR2 as FYNNEI. CDR3 in DNA: TGTGCCAGCAGACAGGGCATTAATGAAAAACTGTTTTTT. This codes for CASRQGINEKLFF.